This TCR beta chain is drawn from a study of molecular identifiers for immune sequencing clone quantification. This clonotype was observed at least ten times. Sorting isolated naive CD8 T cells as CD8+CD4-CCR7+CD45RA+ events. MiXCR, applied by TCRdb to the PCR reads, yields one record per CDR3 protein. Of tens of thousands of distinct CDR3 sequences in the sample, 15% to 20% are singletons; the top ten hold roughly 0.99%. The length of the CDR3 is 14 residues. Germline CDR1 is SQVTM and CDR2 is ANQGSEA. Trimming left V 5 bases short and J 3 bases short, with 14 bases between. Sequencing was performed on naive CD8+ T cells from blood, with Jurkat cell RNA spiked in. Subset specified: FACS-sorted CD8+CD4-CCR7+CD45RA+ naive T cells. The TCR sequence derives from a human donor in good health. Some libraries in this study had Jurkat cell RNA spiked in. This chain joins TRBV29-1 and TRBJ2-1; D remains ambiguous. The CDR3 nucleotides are TGCAGCGTTCCGGATCCGAAACGCTACAATGAGCAGTTCTTC. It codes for CSVPDPKRYNEQFF.